A single sample gave rise to the 25 T cell receptor beta chains below, sequenced in a study of response to subunit inactivated influenza vaccine. TCRdb independently ran MiXCR on the RT-PCR reads; one entry per CDR3 protein. The repertoire includes around 480,000 distinct CDR3 sequences, roughly 11% of them detected once, and approximately 12% sits in the top ten. Sequencing used PBMCs from blood, obtained around seven weeks after vaccination. Every receptor here comes from a man over 45 who received an inactivated influenza vaccine.

This clonotype was found a few times. The genes are TRBV10-2 and TRBJ2-2; possible D gene TRBD2, 6 bases. The CDR3 has 14 amino acids. With 6 bases removed from V and 5 bases from J, the gap between germline ends came to 13 bases. Germline V gene lookup returns CDR1 WSHSY and CDR2 SAAADI. This chain's CDR3 is CASSLDGLTGELFF. The CDR3 DNA is TGCGCCAGCAGCTTGGACGGACTAACCGGGGAGCTGTTTTTT.

The CDR3 region has the DNA TGCGCCAGCGGTCCGGGACAGGGGATTACCGGGGAGCTGTTTTTT. Translating gives CASGPGQGITGELFF. The chain carries TRBV23-1 and TRBJ2-2; 10 nucleotides line up with TRBD1. TRBV23-1 is identified as an open reading frame with a role that is uncertain. Unmatched junction bases numbered 8, after V lost 8 bases and J lost 5 bases. The CDR3 is 15 residues long.

This clonotype was counted at least ten times. This rearrangement joins TRBV29-1 to TRBJ2-3; D may be TRBD2 (5 bases). Germline CDR1 is SQVTM and CDR2 is ANQGSEA. The CDR3 is 14 amino acids. V lost 0 bases to trimming and J lost 6 bases, with 13 bases between them. CDR3 sequence: CSVEERRPIDTQYF. The CDR3 coding sequence is TGCAGCGTTGAAGAAAGGAGGCCCATCGATACGCAGTATTTT.

This clonotype was seen a handful of times. This chain links TRBV12-3 or TRBV12-4 with TRBJ1-4; weak D call: TRBD1 (5 bases). The CDR3 covers 15 residues. V lost 1 base and J 5 bases, leaving 11 bases between the germline ends. The CDR3 loop reads CASSLGDGKNEKLFF. The CDR3 nucleotides read TGTGCCAGCAGTTTAGGGGACGGGAAAAATGAAAAACTGTTTTTT.

This clonotype has only a few counts. V is TRBV5-1 and J is TRBJ2-2; D is possibly TRBD2 (6 bases). The CDR3 is 14 amino acids. The germline gives CDR1 SGHRS, CDR2 YFSETQ. V lost 4 bases and J lost 4, with 11 bases in between. The CDR3 DNA follows: TGCGCCAGCAGCGTTGGAGGGAGCACCGGGGAGCTGTTTTTT. Its translation: CASSVGGSTGELFF.

The chain employs TRBV29-1 and TRBJ2-7; TRBD1 matches at 8 bases. This CDR3 comprises 13 residues. The germline V gene encodes CDR1 SQVTM and CDR2 ANQGSEA. The trim removed 2 bases at V and 3 bases at J, leaving 3 bases unmatched. The CDR3 sequence is CSVELGQGYEQYF. The CDR3 nucleotides are TGCAGCGTTGAACTCGGACAGGGCTACGAGCAGTACTTC.

In this sample, this clonotype turned up a few times. The chain combines TRBV6-1 with TRBJ2-7, with D possibly matching TRBD1 (7 bases). Looked up from germline, CDR1 is MNHNS and CDR2 is SASEGT. V lost 6 bases, J lost 4 bases, and 13 bases lay in between. The CDR3 loop spans 13 amino acids. CDR3 residues: CASRKQGRYEQYF. Written as DNA, the CDR3 is TGTGCCAGCAGAAAACAGGGGAGGTACGAGCAGTACTTC.

This clonotype was recorded at least ten times. This chain connects TRBV5-1 to TRBJ2-4; 7 bases match TRBD2. CDR3 length: 14 residues. Germline values: CDR1 SGHRS, CDR2 YFSETQ. Trimming cost V 4 bases and J 1 base; bases outside gene matches: 2. Here the CDR3 reads CASSPGGAKNIQYF. For the CDR3, the DNA is TGCGCCAGCAGCCCCGGGGGGGCCAAAAACATTCAGTACTTC. Drawing the rest from reference TRBV5-1 and TRBJ2-4, the complete variable domain is KAGVTQTPRYLIKTRGQQVTLSCSPISGHRSVSWYQQTPGQGLQFLFEYFSETQRNKGNFPGRFSGRQFSNSRSEMNVSTLELGDSALYLCASSPGGAKNIQYFGAGTRLSVL.

The rearrangement links TRBV9 to TRBJ2-2; D not certain. Germline assignment: CDR1 SGDLS and CDR2 YYNGEE. The CDR3 length is 11 residues. V lost 4 bases and J lost 6, with 4 bases in between. The CDR3 region has the DNA TGTGCCAGCAGCAGATCCGGGGAGCTGTTTTTT. It encodes CASSRSGELFF.

J is TRBJ1-5 and V is TRBV20-1; D uncertain. Per germline, CDR1 DFQATT and CDR2 SNEGSKA (reference sequence). The CDR3 totals 16 residues. Trimming shortened V by 1 base and J by 0 bases, and 13 bases separated the two germline ends. DNA of the CDR3: TGCAGTGCTAGAGCCAAGACCGGATATAGCAATCAGCCCCAGCATTTT. It is translated as CSARAKTGYSNQPQHF.

This clonotype turned up a few times. The rearrangement joins TRBV11-2 to TRBJ2-1; TRBD2 is a possible D gene (7 bases). Per germline, CDR1 SGHAT and CDR2 FQNNGV. V gave up 1 base and J gave up 6 bases, with 13 bases separating them. There are 15 residues in the CDR3. The DNA for the CDR3 is TGTGCCAGCAGCTTAGTCCGGGGGGCGGTCAATGAGCAGTTCTTC. This gives the protein CASSLVRGAVNEQFF.

This rearrangement joins TRBV11-1 to TRBJ1-4; TRBD1 aligns across 9 bases. Trimming removed 5 bases from V and 5 bases from J; junction bases left unmatched: 18. Germline CDR1 SGHAT, CDR2 FQDESV (reference sequence). This CDR3 has 19 amino acids. This chain's CDR3 is CASSPTPTLRDRDNEKLFF. The DNA for the CDR3 is TGTGCCAGCAGCCCAACTCCCACCCTCCGGGACAGGGACAATGAAAAACTGTTTTTT.

This clonotype was found many times. The chain joins TRBV20-1 to TRBJ2-2, with 10 positions matching TRBD2. Trimming removed 6 bases from V and 6 bases from J; junction bases left unmatched: 7. Germline V gene lookup returns CDR1 DFQATT and CDR2 SNEGSKA (reference sequence). The CDR3 runs 14 residues. CDR3 in amino acids: CSAKYGTSAGELFF. The CDR3 bases are TGCAGTGCGAAATACGGGACTAGCGCCGGGGAGCTGTTTTTT.

This clonotype was detected a few times. This chain links TRBV5-1 with TRBJ2-7; 9 nucleotides match TRBD2. The J segment lost 2 bases and the V segment lost 3 bases, leaving 9 bases of the junction unmatched. The germline CDR1 and CDR2 sequences are SGHRS and YFSETQ. This CDR3 contains 16 residues. The CDR3 DNA sequence: TGCGCCAGCAGCTGGGCCGTCGCGGGAGGGCCCTACGAGCAGTACTTC. It translates to CASSWAVAGGPYEQYF.

This clonotype was recorded a few times. J is TRBJ2-5 and V is TRBV7-8, with 7 bases identical to TRBD2. Germline assignment: CDR1 SGHVS and CDR2 FQNEAQ. The CDR3 spans 15 residues. The V segment lost 1 base and the J segment 5 bases; nucleotides outside the gene matches: 7. The CDR3 bases are TGTGCCAGCAGCTTAGTTACTTCTAGCGGCGAGACCCAGTACTTC. Its translation: CASSLVTSSGETQYF.

This clonotype was seen a handful of times. The V and J genes are TRBV4-1 and TRBJ2-1, with TRBD1 matching over 9 bases. The CDR3 loop spans 15 amino acids. CDR1 MGHRA and CDR2 YSYEKL come from the germline V gene. The ends lost 3 bases at V and 8 bases at J; junction bases unmatched: 8. Here the CDR3 reads CASSQLQGALDEQFF. For the CDR3, the DNA is TGCGCCAGCAGCCAGTTACAGGGGGCCCTGGATGAGCAGTTCTTC.

This clonotype showed up just a few times. The gene calls are TRBV20-1 and TRBJ2-4; 7 bases are a match to TRBD2. The CDR3 loop spans 14 amino acids. The germline V gene encodes CDR1 DFQATT and CDR2 SNEGSKA (reference sequence). V trimming: 3 bases; J trimming: 2 bases; junction bases outside the gene matches: 4. CDR3 sequence: CSASGGETKNIQYF. The CDR3 DNA follows: TGCAGTGCTAGTGGGGGGGAGACCAAAAACATTCAGTACTTC.

J is TRBJ2-7 and V is TRBV12-3 or TRBV12-4; a weak D match, TRBD2 (5 bases). The CDR3 runs to 16 residues. V dropped 3 bases and J dropped 3 bases, with 18 bases sitting between them. Written as DNA, the CDR3 is TGTGCCAGCAGTTTTTCCTCTGGTCGAGGGAACTACGAGCAGTACTTC. It translates to CASSFSSGRGNYEQYF.

The chain carries TRBV24-1 and TRBJ2-2; unclear D gene. In germline, CDR1 is KGHDR, CDR2 SFDVKD. This CDR3 is 12 amino acids long. Trimming left V 7 bases short and J 4 bases short, with 6 bases between. In DNA, the CDR3 is TGTGCCACCAGCTCTCCCACCGGGGAGCTGTTTTTT. Encoded protein: CATSSPTGELFF.

This clonotype showed up just a few times. This chain joins TRBV20-1 and TRBJ2-7; 7 nucleotides line up with TRBD1. The trim removed 3 bases at V and 5 bases at J, leaving 7 bases unmatched. The CDR3 loop spans 13 amino acids. In germline, CDR1 is DFQATT, CDR2 SNEGSKA (reference sequence). The CDR3 DNA sequence: TGCAGTGCTAGCAGATTCGGGACAGACGAGCAGTACTTC. It yields the protein CSASRFGTDEQYF.

In the case of this clonotype: The missing conserved phenylalanine or tryptophan at the end of this CDR3 makes a read error likely. The chain combines TRBV7-2 with TRBJ2-7; no definite D call. Germline loops: CDR1 SGHTA, CDR2 FQGNSA. This CDR3 spans 14 amino acids. Deletions cut 1 base from V and 0 bases from J, with 7 bases between. The CDR3 protein is CASSLVGSSYEQYL. The CDR3 DNA reads TGTGCCAGCAGCTTAGTGGGCAGCTCCTACGAGCAGTACCTC.

This chain links TRBV5-1 with TRBJ2-5; 7 nucleotides align to TRBD2. CDR1 and CDR2 (germline): SGHRS, YFSETQ. The V and J ends lost 0 bases and 2 bases, in that order; junction bases with no gene match: 4. The CDR3 sequence is 15 residues long. In DNA, the CDR3 is TGCGCCAGCAGCTTGGCGCTAGCGGAGCAAGAGACCCAGTACTTC. Residues: CASSLALAEQETQYF.

The genes are TRBV29-1 and TRBJ2-1; D might be TRBD1 or TRBD2, each matching 5 bases. The ends were cut back, 4 bases at V and 9 bases at J, with 13 bases in the middle. This CDR3 spans 12 amino acids. Germline assignment: CDR1 SQVTM and CDR2 ANQGSEA. CDR3 amino acids: CSVGQFGGEQFF. CDR3 DNA sequence: TGCAGCGTTGGCCAATTTGGGGGTGAGCAGTTCTTC.

This clonotype was seen a few times. The rearrangement uses TRBV25-1 and TRBJ2-7, with D perhaps TRBD2 (5 bases). V was pared by 4 bases and J by 2 bases, with 18 bases between. CDR3 size: 16 residues. From germline, CDR1 is MGHDK and CDR2 SYGVNS. The CDR3 region has the DNA TGTGCCAGCAGTGGCCCGATTCTGAGGGCCCCCTACGAGCAGTACTTC. Its translation: CASSGPILRAPYEQYF.

V is TRBV20-1 and J is TRBJ2-1, with D tentatively TRBD2 (5 bases). Looked up from germline, CDR1 is DFQATT and CDR2 is SNEGSKA (reference sequence). CDR3 length: 13 amino acids. V was cut by 7 bases and J by 7 bases, with 17 bases left in between. In DNA form, the CDR3 reads TGCAGTGTGAAGATAGCGAACCATAATGAGCAGTTCTTC. Translated: CSVKIANHNEQFF.